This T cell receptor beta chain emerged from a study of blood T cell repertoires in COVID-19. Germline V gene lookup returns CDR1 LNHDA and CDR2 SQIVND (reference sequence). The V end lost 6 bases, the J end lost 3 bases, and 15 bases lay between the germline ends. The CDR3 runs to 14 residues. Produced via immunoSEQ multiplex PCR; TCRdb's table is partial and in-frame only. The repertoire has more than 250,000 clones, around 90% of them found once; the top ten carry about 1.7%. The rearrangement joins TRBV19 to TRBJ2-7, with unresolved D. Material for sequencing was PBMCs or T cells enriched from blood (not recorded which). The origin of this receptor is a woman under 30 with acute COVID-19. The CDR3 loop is CASSPWATSYEQYF. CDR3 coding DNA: TGTGCCAGTAGCCCATGGGCTACCAGCTACGAGCAGTACTTC.